The present TCR beta chain was sequenced within a study of blood T cell repertoires in COVID-19. About the research overall: Sources were T cells, B-cell-depleted T cells, or PBMCs; the material itself was cDNA or gDNA.

In the authors' methods: How many nucleated cells were present was estimated from reference gene primer amplification. Data came from immunoSEQ multiplex PCR; TCRdb stores just in-frame clones and leaves some out. V and J calls and clone size follow that table, whereas D and trimming were derived from the DNA. Here the sample spans approximately 200,000 clones, roughly 83% being singletons. Germline values: CDR1 SGHVS, CDR2 FQNEAQ. V was pared by 2 bases and J by 3 bases, with 19 bases of the junction left unmatched. The CDR3 contains 19 residues. The V gene is TRBV7-8, the J gene TRBJ2-7; 7 bases agree with TRBD1. The sample taken for sequencing was peripheral blood. The clonotype was recovered from a woman between 50 and 59 years old with acute or convalescent COVID-19. CDR3 bases: TGTGCCAGCAGCTTAATCCCATCCCGACAGGGTGGATTGGGCTACGAGCAGTACTTC. The encoded protein is CASSLIPSRQGGLGYEQYF.